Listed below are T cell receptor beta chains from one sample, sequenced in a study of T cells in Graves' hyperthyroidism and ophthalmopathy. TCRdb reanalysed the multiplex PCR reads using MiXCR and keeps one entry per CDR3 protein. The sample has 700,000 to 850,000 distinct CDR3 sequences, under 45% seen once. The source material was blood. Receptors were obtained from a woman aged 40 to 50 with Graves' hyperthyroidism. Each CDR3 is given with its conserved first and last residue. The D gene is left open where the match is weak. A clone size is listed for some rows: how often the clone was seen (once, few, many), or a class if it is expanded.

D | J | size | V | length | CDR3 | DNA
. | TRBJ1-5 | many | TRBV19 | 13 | CASSMTPHQPQHF | TGTGCCAGTAGTATGACCCCGCATCAGCCCCAGCATTTT
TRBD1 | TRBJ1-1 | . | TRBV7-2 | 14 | CASSSGQGGTGAFF | TGTGCCAGCAGCTCGGGACAGGGAGGGACTGGAGCTTTCTTT
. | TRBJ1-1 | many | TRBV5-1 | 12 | CASSGKNTEAFF | TGCGCCAGCAGCGGTAAGAACACTGAAGCTTTCTTT
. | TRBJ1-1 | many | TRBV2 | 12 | CASSERDTEAFF | TGTGCCAGCAGTGAAAGAGACACTGAAGCTTTCTTT
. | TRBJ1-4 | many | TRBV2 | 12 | CASSDEARVEIF | TGTGCCAGCAGTGACGAAGCCAGGGTGGAAATTTTT
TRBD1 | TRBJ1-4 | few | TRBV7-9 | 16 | CASSPDGTGLDEKLFF | TGTGCCAGCAGCCCAGACGGGACAGGGTTAGATGAAAAACTGTTTTTT
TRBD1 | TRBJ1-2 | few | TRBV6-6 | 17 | CASSYKSGGGDNYGYTF | TGTGCCAGCAGTTACAAGTCAGGGGGTGGGGATAACTATGGCTACACCTTC
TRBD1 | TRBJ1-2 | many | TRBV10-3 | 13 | CAIRPDREHGYTF | TGTGCCATCAGGCCCGACAGGGAACATGGCTACACCTTC
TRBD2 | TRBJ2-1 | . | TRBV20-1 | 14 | CSARDSGRADEQFF | TGCAGTGCTAGAGATAGCGGGAGGGCCGATGAGCAGTTCTTC
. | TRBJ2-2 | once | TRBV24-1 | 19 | CASSTEIISHHANTGELFF | TGTGCCAGCAGCACAGAGATAATCTCCCACCACGCGAACACCGGGGAGCTGTTTTTT
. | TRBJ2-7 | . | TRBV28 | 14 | CAAKGGGSSYEQYF | TGTGCCGCCAAGGGGGGGGGTTCGTCCTACGAGCAGTACTTC
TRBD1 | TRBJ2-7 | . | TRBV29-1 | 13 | CSVTGGRMDEQYF | TGCAGCGTGACAGGGGGCCGTATGGACGAGCAGTACTTC
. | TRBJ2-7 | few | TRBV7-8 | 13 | CASSSKGAYEQYF | TGTGCCAGCAGTTCCAAAGGGGCTTACGAGCAGTACTTC
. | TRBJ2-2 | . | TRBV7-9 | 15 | CASSPPDMNTGELFF | TGTGCCAGCAGCCCTCCCGATATGAACACCGGGGAGCTGTTTTTT
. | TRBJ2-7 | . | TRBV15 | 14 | CATSRRLGPYEQYF | TGTGCCACCAGCAGACGGTTGGGGCCCTACGAGCAGTACTTC
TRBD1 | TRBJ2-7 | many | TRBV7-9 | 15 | CASSTRDRLPYEQYF | TGTGCCAGCAGCACCCGGGACAGATTACCCTACGAGCAGTACTTC
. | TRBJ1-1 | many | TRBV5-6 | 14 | CASMRTPEGTEAFF | TGTGCCAGCATGAGGACCCCTGAGGGCACTGAAGCTTTCTTT
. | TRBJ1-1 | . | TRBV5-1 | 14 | CASSHPGNFAEAFF | TGCGCCAGCAGCCACCCAGGGAATTTCGCTGAAGCTTTCTTT
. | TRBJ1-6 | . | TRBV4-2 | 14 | CASSQENGNSPLHF | TGTGCCAGCAGCCAAGAAAATGGGAATTCACCCCTCCACTTT
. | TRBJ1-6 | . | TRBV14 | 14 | CASSLLDGDSPLHF | TGTGCCAGCAGCTTACTGGACGGGGATTCACCCCTCCACTTT
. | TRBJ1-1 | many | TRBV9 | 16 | CASSAQGTVLTSEAFF | TGTGCCAGCAGCGCGCAGGGGACGGTCCTAACATCTGAAGCTTTCTTT
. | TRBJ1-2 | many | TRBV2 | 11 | CASQGGVGYTF | TGTGCCAGCCAGGGCGGGGTAGGCTACACCTTC
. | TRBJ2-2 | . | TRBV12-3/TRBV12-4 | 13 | CASTPQGTGELFF | TGTGCCAGCACTCCCCAGGGCACCGGGGAGCTGTTTTTT
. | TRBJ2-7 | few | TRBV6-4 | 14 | CASSEVGLLHEQYF | TGTGCCAGCAGCGAAGTCGGTCTTCTCCACGAGCAGTACTTC
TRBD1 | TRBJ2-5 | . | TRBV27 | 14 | CASTGQGASKTQYF | TGTGCCAGCACGGGACAGGGGGCTAGTAAGACCCAGTACTTC
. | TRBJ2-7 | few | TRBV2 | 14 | CASSYGSGSYEQYF | TGTGCCAGCAGTTACGGTAGCGGATCCTACGAGCAGTACTTC
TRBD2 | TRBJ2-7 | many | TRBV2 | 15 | CASSGTSGNSYEQYF | TGTGCCAGCAGTGGGACTAGCGGTAATTCCTACGAGCAGTACTTC
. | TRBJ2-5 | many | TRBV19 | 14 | CASKGRMSQETQYF | TGTGCCAGTAAAGGGCGGATGTCTCAAGAGACCCAGTACTTC
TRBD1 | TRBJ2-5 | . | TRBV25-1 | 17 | CASSECPGTGRGETQYF | TGTGCCAGCAGTGAATGCCCCGGGACAGGGAGAGGAGAGACCCAGTACTTC
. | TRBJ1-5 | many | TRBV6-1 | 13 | CASSEVDGQPQHF | TGTGCCAGCAGCGAAGTGGACGGTCAGCCCCAGCATTTT
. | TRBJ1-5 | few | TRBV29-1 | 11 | CSVGANQPQHF | TGCAGCGTTGGGGCAAATCAGCCCCAGCATTTT
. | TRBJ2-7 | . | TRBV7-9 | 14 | CASSWSAMPYGQYF | TGTGCCAGCAGTTGGTCAGCCATGCCCTACGGGCAGTACTTC
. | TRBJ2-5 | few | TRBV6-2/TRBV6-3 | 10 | CARDGETQYF | TGTGCCAGAGATGGGGAGACCCAGTACTTC
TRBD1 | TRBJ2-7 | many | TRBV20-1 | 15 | CSAPPDRGLFGEQYF | TGCAGTGCTCCCCCGGACAGGGGGCTTTTTGGCGAGCAGTACTTC
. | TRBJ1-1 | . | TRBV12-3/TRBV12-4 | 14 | CASSLPGYSRRAFF | TGTGCCAGCAGTCTGCCAGGGTACTCACGTCGGGCTTTCTTT
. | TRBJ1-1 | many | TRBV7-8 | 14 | CASSLLDRETEAFF | TGTGCCAGCAGCTTATTGGACAGAGAAACTGAAGCTTTCTTT
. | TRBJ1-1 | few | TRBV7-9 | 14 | CASSFAGANTEAFF | TGTGCCAGCAGCTTCGCAGGGGCGAACACTGAAGCTTTCTTT